These 23 T cell receptor beta chains share one sample of origin, sequenced in a study of blood T cell repertoires in COVID-19. Clones were sequenced by immunoSEQ multiplex PCR, and TCRdb holds only the in-frame ones, with some missing. Of about 390,000 clones listed, more than 75% are singletons. Material for sequencing was PBMCs or T cells enriched from blood (not recorded which). The source is a woman between 50 and 59 years old who had recovered from COVID-19.

The chain carries TRBV2 and TRBJ1-2, with no clear D. The CDR3 extends over 14 amino acids. Trimming pared 8 bases from V and 8 bases from J, leaving 21 bases between. Germline loops: CDR1 SNHLY, CDR2 FYNNEI. The CDR3 sequence is CASSPRSRISGYTF. The DNA for the CDR3 is TGTGCCAGCTCACCAAGGTCTAGGATATCGGGCTACACCTTC.

The chain carries TRBV19 and TRBJ1-1; the D gene is possibly TRBD1 (6 bases). The CDR3 has 15 residues. CDR1 is LNHDA and CDR2 is SQIVND in the germline V gene (reference sequence). The V gene lost 5 bases and the J gene lost 0 bases, with 13 bases spanning the gap. The CDR3 DNA sequence: TGTGCCAGTAGTTCAGGGGTGGTAATGAACACTGAAGCTTTCTTT. This encodes CASSSGVVMNTEAFF. Combining the CDR3 with reference TRBV19 and TRBJ1-1 gives the whole variable domain DGGITQSPKYLFRKEGQNVTLSCEQNLNHDAMYWYRQDPGQGLRLIYYSQIVNDFQKGDIAEGYSVSREKKESFPLTVTSAQKNPTAFYLCASSSGVVMNTEAFFGQGTRLTVV.

The chain recombines TRBV2 with TRBJ2-2; tentatively, D is TRBD1 (5 bases). The CDR3 covers 18 residues. Between the trimmed V and J ends, which lost 6 bases and 4 bases, there was a span of 24 bases. The germline gives CDR1 SNHLY, CDR2 FYNNEI. CDR3 region: CASSKEVLMGPLTGELFF. The CDR3 DNA sequence: TGTGCCAGCAGCAAAGAGGTCTTGATGGGGCCCCTCACCGGGGAGCTGTTTTTT.

This clone was found once. The chain couples TRBV28 to TRBJ1-2; 9 positions match TRBD1. The CDR3 sequence is 14 residues long. Germline trimming cut 6 bases from V and 8 bases from J; bases unmatched to any gene: 10. Germline CDR1 reads MDHEN; CDR2 reads SYDVKM. The CDR3 region is CASSQDRGGGGYTF. Here the CDR3 DNA reads TGTGCCAGCAGCCAGGACAGGGGTGGTGGGGGCTACACCTTC.

The J gene is TRBJ1-2, the V gene TRBV14; D perhaps matches TRBD1 (5 bases). V was pared by 2 bases and J by 0 bases, with 16 bases between. The CDR3 totals 17 residues. Germline V CDR1 and CDR2: SGHDN, FVKESK. The CDR3 nucleotides read TGTGCCAGCAGCCAATTCGAAGGCAGGGCCGCTAACTATGGCTACACCTTC. Protein product: CASSQFEGRAANYGYTF.

V and J are TRBV27 and TRBJ2-5, with 8 positions matching TRBD2. Germline CDR1 reads MNHEY; CDR2 reads SMNVEV (reference sequence). CDR3 size: 15 residues. V lost 7 bases to trimming and J lost 5 bases; unmatched junction nucleotides: 12. CDR3 sequence: CASIRLSGGRETQYF. The CDR3 DNA follows: TGTGCCAGCATCCGTCTAAGCGGGGGTCGTGAGACCCAGTACTTC.

The gene calls are TRBV28 and TRBJ2-7; D gene ambiguous. The V gene's germline CDR1 is MDHEN and CDR2 SYDVKM. Trimming pared 6 bases from V and 9 bases from J, leaving 18 bases between. This CDR3 spans 13 amino acids. The CDR3, as DNA: TGTGCCAGCAGGCTAGGAACGGTCGCCGGGCAGTACTTC. This encodes CASRLGTVAGQYF.

The chain links TRBV29-1 to TRBJ1-6, with 8 bases that match TRBD1. CDR1 and CDR2 (germline): SQVTM, ANQGSEA. This CDR3 is built from 13 residues. V lost 6 bases and J lost 7; bases outside the gene matches: 5. The CDR3 sequence: CSVRTGNNSPLHF. CDR3 coding DNA: TGCAGCGTACGGACAGGGAACAATTCACCCCTCCACTTT.

The rearrangement links TRBV12-3 or TRBV12-4 to TRBJ1-1, with D unresolved. V lost 9 bases and J lost 1, with 9 bases in between. The CDR3 extends over 12 amino acids. The CDR3 DNA is TGTGCCAGTAGCCTGGGGAACACTGAAGCTTTCTTT. Residues: CASSLGNTEAFF.

V is TRBV19 and J is TRBJ1-2; 9 nucleotides match TRBD1. Per germline, CDR1 LNHDA and CDR2 SQIVND (reference sequence). Trimming at V came to 7 bases and at J to 2 bases, leaving 8 bases not matched to a gene. The CDR3 has 15 amino acids. The CDR3 reads CASTNGGTGNYGYTF. The CDR3 DNA sequence: TGTGCCAGTACCAACGGGGGGACAGGGAACTATGGCTACACCTTC.

The V and J genes are TRBV5-1 and TRBJ1-1; 9 bases align to TRBD1. CDR1 and CDR2 from the germline V gene are SGHRS and YFSETQ. The CDR3 runs 14 residues. Trimming took 3 bases from V and 5 from J; bases not matched to a gene: 5. CDR3 DNA: TGCGCCAGCAGCTGGACAGGGGCGAGGACTGAAGCTTTCTTT. Encoded protein: CASSWTGARTEAFF. Drawing the rest from reference TRBV5-1 and TRBJ1-1, the complete variable domain is KAGVTQTPRYLIKTRGQQVTLSCSPISGHRSVSWYQQTPGQGLQFLFEYFSETQRNKGNFPGRFSGRQFSNSRSEMNVSTLELGDSALYLCASSWTGARTEAFFGQGTRLTVV.

The chain has TRBV4-2 and TRBJ2-7; 10 bases are shared with TRBD1. V was clipped by 0 bases and J by 3 bases; unmatched bases: 5. CDR1 LGHNA and CDR2 YNFKEQ come from the germline V gene. CDR3 size: 16 residues. The CDR3 region is CASSQDQTGGLYEQYF. In nucleotides, the CDR3 is TGTGCCAGCAGCCAAGATCAGACAGGGGGCCTCTACGAGCAGTACTTC.

J is TRBJ1-1 and V is TRBV2; 9 bases are shared with TRBD1. CDR1 and CDR2 from the germline V gene are SNHLY and FYNNEI. After removal of 6 bases from V and 5 bases from J, the junction contained 10 bases not matched to a gene. The CDR3 consists of 15 residues. In nucleotides, the CDR3 is TGTGCCAGCAGACGACAGGGGGATCGGGGGACTGAAGCTTTCTTT. Translating it yields CASRRQGDRGTEAFF.

The chain uses TRBV5-1 and TRBJ2-3; possible D gene TRBD2, 5 bases. This CDR3 region has 15 residues. V was pared by 1 base and J by 4 bases, with 13 bases between. The germline gives CDR1 SGHRS, CDR2 YFSETQ. The CDR3 DNA reads as TGCGCCAGCAGCTTGTACGGGAATCATGCAGATACGCAGTATTTT. Translated, it gives CASSLYGNHADTQYF.

V and J are TRBV7-9 and TRBJ1-1; weak D call: TRBD1 (5 bases). V lost 1 base and J lost 2, with 11 bases in between. CDR3 length: 15 amino acids. The V gene's germline CDR1 is SEHNR and CDR2 FQNEAQ (reference sequence). The CDR3 sequence is CASSLEPGLNTEAFF. CDR3 coding DNA: TGTGCCAGCAGCTTAGAACCAGGGTTAAACACTGAAGCTTTCTTT.

The chain couples TRBV3-1 (or the pseudogene TRBV3-2) to TRBJ2-1; 7 nucleotides agree with TRBD2. From germline, CDR1 is LGHDT and CDR2 YNNKEL (reference sequence). The CDR3 is made up of 15 amino acids. Losses at the gene ends were 6 bases for V and 4 bases for J; bases not matched to a gene: 9. The DNA of the CDR3 is TGTGCCAGCAGAGCAGCGGGGAATAGTTACAATGAGCAGTTCTTC. It translates to CASRAAGNSYNEQFF.

V gene TRBV15 combines with J gene TRBJ1-5, with D perhaps TRBD1 (5 bases). V was pared by 1 base and J by 2 bases, with 12 bases between. CDR3 size: 16 residues. Germline CDR1 and CDR2: LNHNV and YYDKDF (reference sequence). CDR3 nucleotide sequence: TGTGCCACCAGCAGAGCAGGGTATTTGGGCAATCAGCCCCAGCATTTT. This encodes CATSRAGYLGNQPQHF.

The chain links TRBV11-1 to TRBJ2-1; 9 bases match TRBD1. The J segment lost 4 bases and the V segment lost 4 bases, leaving 2 bases of the junction unmatched. This CDR3 has 14 amino acids. Germline V gene data show CDR1 as SGHAT and CDR2 as FQDESV (reference sequence). The CDR3 nucleotides are TGTGCCAGCAGCTCCGGGACAGGGTACAATGAGCAGTTCTTC. Translating gives CASSSGTGYNEQFF.

CDR3 nucleotide sequence: TGTGCCAGCGCACCTCCCGCGGGGGGAGGGAGCACAGATACGCAGTATTTT. Translation: CASAPPAGGGSTDTQYF. The V gene is TRBV7-8, the J gene TRBJ2-3, with 8 bases lining up with TRBD2. CDR1 SGHVS and CDR2 FQNEAQ come from the germline V gene. The CDR3 is 17 amino acids. The V segment lost 8 bases and the J segment 0 bases; nucleotides outside the gene matches: 13.

As DNA, the CDR3 is TGTGCCAGCAGCTTAGCCCAAGCGGGGGGAATCTATGAGCAGTTCTTC. Translation: CASSLAQAGGIYEQFF. The chain uses TRBV11-2 and TRBJ2-1; 9 bases match TRBD2. Per germline, CDR1 SGHAT and CDR2 FQNNGV. The CDR3 has 16 amino acids. J was trimmed by 8 bases and V by 1 base; bases with no gene match: 9.

The chain is built from TRBV10-3 and TRBJ1-6, with 9 bases matching TRBD1. V dropped 6 bases and J dropped 6; count of bases not matched to a gene: 3. Germline CDR1 ENHRY, CDR2 SYGVKD. The CDR3 runs to 14 residues. The CDR3 bases are TGTGCCATCAGCGGACAGGGGCTTAATTCACCCCTCCACTTT. Translation gives CAISGQGLNSPLHF.

V gene TRBV11-3 combines with J gene TRBJ2-1; D might be TRBD2 (6 bases). The V gene's germline CDR1 is SGHNT and CDR2 YENEEA. Trimming stripped 8 bases from V and 15 bases from J, with 23 bases between. CDR3 length: 13 residues. The CDR3, as DNA: TGTGCCAGCGCCGTAGGAGGGAGCGGAGTTGCGTTCTTC. Translated, it gives CASAVGGSGVAFF.

This chain connects TRBV5-1 to TRBJ2-1, with a tentative D call TRBD2 (7 bases). CDR1 is SGHRS and CDR2 is YFSETQ in the germline V gene. The germline V and J ends were trimmed by 7 bases and 5 bases, with 22 bases remaining between them. This CDR3 comprises 16 residues. CDR3 DNA sequence: TGCGCCAGCGCCCAAGGGGGAGGGGGAAGTAACAATGAGCAGTTCTTC. Protein product: CASAQGGGGSNNEQFF.